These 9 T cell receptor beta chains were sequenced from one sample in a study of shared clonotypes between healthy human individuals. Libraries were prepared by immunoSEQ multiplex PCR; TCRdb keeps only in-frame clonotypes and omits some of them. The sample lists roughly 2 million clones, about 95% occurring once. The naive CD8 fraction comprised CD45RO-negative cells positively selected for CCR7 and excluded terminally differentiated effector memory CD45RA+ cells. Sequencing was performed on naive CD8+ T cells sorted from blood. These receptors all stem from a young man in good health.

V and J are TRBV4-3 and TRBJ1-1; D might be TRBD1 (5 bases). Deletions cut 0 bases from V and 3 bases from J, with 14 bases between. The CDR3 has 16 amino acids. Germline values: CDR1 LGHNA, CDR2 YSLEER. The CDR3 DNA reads TGCGCCAGCAGCCAAGATGAAACAGGCACCCACACTGAAGCTTTCTTT. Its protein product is CASSQDETGTHTEAFF.

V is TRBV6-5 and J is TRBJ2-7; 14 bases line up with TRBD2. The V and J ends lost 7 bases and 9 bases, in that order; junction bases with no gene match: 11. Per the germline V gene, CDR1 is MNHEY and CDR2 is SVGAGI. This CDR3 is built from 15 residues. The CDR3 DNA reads TGTGCCAGCATCGATTCGGGACTAGCGGGAGCAGTGCAGTACTTC. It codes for CASIDSGLAGAVQYF.

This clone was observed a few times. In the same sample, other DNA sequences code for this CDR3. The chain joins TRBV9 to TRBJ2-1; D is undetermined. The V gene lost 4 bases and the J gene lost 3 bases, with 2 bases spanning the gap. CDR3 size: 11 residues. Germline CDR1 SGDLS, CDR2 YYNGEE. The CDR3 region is CASSNYNEQFF. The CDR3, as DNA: TGTGCCAGCAGCAACTACAATGAGCAGTTCTTC. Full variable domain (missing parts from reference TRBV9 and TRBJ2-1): DSGVTQTPKHLITATGQRVTLRCSPRSGDLSVYWYQQSLDQGLQFLIQYYNGEERAKGNILERFSAQQFPDLHSELNLSSLELGDSALYFCASSNYNEQFFGPGTRLTVL.

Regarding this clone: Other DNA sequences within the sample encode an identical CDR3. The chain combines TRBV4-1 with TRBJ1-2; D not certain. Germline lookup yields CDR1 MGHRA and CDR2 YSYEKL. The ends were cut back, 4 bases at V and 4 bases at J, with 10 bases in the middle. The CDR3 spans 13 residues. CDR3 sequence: CASSPGIGYGYTF. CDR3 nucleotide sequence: TGCGCCAGCAGCCCAGGTATTGGCTATGGCTACACCTTC.

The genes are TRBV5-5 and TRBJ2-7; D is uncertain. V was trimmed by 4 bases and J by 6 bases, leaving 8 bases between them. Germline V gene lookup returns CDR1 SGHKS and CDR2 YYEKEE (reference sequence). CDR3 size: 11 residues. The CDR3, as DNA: TGTGCCAGCAGCCTTGAAGGCGAGCAGTACTTC. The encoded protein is CASSLEGEQYF.

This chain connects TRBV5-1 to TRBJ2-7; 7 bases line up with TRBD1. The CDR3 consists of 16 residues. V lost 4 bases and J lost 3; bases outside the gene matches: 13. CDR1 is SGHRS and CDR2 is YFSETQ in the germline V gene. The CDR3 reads CASSLDPGQIFYEQYF. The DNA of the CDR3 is TGCGCCAGCAGCCTCGATCCGGGACAGATTTTCTACGAGCAGTACTTC.

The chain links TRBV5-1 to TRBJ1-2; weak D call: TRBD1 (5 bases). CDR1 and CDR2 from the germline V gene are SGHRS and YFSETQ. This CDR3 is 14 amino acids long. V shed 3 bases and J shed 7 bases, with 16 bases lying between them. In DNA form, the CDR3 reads TGCGCCAGCAGCTCCCGGACAACGGGCGCTGGCTACACCTTC. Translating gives CASSSRTTGAGYTF.

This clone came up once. CDR3 protein: CASSRPPRNEQFF. In DNA, the CDR3 is TGTGCCAGCAGCAGACCCCCTCGGAATGAGCAGTTCTTC. This rearrangement joins TRBV5-4 to TRBJ2-1; D remains unclear. The ends were cut back, 4 bases at V and 7 bases at J, with 12 bases in the middle. The CDR3 spans 13 residues. Germline lookup yields CDR1 SGHNT and CDR2 YYREEE (reference sequence).

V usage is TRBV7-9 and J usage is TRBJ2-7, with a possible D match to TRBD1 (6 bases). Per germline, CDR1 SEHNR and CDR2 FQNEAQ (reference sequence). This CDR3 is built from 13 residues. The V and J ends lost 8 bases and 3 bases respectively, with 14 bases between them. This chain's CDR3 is CASEKGDIYEQYF. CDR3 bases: TGTGCCAGCGAGAAGGGGGACATCTACGAGCAGTACTTC.